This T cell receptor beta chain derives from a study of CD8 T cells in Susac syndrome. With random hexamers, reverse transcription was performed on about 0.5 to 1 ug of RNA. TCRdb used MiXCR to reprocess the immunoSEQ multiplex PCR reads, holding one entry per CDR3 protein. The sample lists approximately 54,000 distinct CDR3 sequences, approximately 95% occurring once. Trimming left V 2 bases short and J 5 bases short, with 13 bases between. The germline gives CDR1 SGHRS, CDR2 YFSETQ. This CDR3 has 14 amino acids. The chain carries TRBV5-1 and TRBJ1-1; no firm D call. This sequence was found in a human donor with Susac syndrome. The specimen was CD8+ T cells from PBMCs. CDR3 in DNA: TGCGCCAGCAGCTTTTGGCAAAGTCTGACTGAAGCTTTCTTT. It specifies CASSFWQSLTEAFF.